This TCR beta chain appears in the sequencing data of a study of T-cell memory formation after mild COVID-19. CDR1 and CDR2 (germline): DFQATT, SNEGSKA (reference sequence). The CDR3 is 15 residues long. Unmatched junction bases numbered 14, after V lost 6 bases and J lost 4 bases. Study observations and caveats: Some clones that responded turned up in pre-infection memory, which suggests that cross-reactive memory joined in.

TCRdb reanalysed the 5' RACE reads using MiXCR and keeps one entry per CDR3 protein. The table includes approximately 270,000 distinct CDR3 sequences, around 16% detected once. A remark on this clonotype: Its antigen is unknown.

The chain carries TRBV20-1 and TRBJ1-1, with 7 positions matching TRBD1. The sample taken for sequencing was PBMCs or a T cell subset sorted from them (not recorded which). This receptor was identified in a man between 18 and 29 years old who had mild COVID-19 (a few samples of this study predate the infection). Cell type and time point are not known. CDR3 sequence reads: CSARQGGARPTEAFF. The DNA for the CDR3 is TGCAGTGCGCGCCAAGGGGGCGCGAGACCCACTGAAGCTTTCTTT.